The 8 T cell receptor beta chains presented below share a single source sample, sequenced in a study of T cell clones after liver transplantation. Method: immunoSEQ multiplex PCR; TCRdb's copy keeps in-frame clones and lacks some. The sample lists 51,000 or so clones; 86% were seen once. The sequences come from CD8+ T cells from blood, collected 12 months after liver transplant. All receptors derive from a human patient who received a liver transplant. Part of the T cells may come from the graft donor.

In this sample, this clone turned up once. This sequence joins TRBV27 and TRBJ2-5; 8 bases match TRBD2. J gave up 0 bases and V 5 bases, and 8 bases lay outside the gene matches. This CDR3 spans 16 amino acids. Looked up from germline, CDR1 is MNHEY and CDR2 is SMNVEV (reference sequence). This CDR3 reads CASSPAQRENQETQYF. The CDR3 bases are TGTGCCAGCAGTCCCGCTCAGCGGGAGAACCAAGAGACCCAGTACTTC.

This clone was counted once. The chain couples TRBV2 to TRBJ1-2, with a weak D call TRBD1 (6 bases). From germline, CDR1 is SNHLY and CDR2 FYNNEI. The V gene lost 0 bases and the J gene lost 5 bases, with 13 bases spanning the gap. The CDR3 spans 15 residues. DNA for the CDR3: TGTGCCAGCAGTGAAGCGGGGGGGCCGGGGTATGGCTACACCTTC. Translated: CASSEAGGPGYGYTF.

V is TRBV2 and J is TRBJ2-3; 8 nucleotides line up with TRBD2. The V and J ends lost 7 bases and 2 bases, in that order; junction bases with no gene match: 5. Germline V lookup: CDR1 SNHLY, CDR2 FYNNEI. The length of the CDR3 is 14 residues. CDR3 DNA: TGTGCCAGCACCCCGGGGGGGCACACAGATACGCAGTATTTT. Translation gives CASTPGGHTDTQYF.

The V call is TRBV19, the J call TRBJ2-4; 8 nucleotides agree with TRBD1. Germline loops: CDR1 LNHDA, CDR2 SQIVND (reference sequence). J was trimmed by 8 bases and V by 6 bases; bases with no gene match: 9. The CDR3 spans 14 residues. CDR3 amino acids: CASSRTGNWDIQYF. DNA of the CDR3: TGTGCCAGTAGCCGGACAGGGAATTGGGACATTCAGTACTTC.

Notes on this clone: Other DNA sequences in this specimen translate into the identical CDR3. V is TRBV10-1 and J is TRBJ2-1; tentative D call: TRBD1 (5 bases). The V end was cut by 2 bases, the J end by 14 bases, with 10 bases between. Germline CDR1 is WNHNN and CDR2 is SYGVQD (reference sequence). The CDR3 is 11 amino acids. The CDR3 here is CASSEGRAKFF. In DNA form, the CDR3 reads TGCGCCAGCAGTGAGGGCAGGGCAAAGTTCTTC.

Concerning this clone itself: The sample contains more than one DNA sequence encoding this CDR3. This chain uses TRBV6-5 with TRBJ1-2; the D gene is possibly TRBD1 (6 bases). Germline CDR1 is MNHEY and CDR2 is SVGAGI. The CDR3 contains 15 residues. The germline V and J ends were trimmed by 0 bases and 6 bases, with 14 bases remaining between them. DNA for the CDR3: TGTGCCAGCAGTTACTCGAGGGGGGGGAGTGATGGCTACACCTTC. Translating it yields CASSYSRGGSDGYTF.

The chain links TRBV7-9 to TRBJ1-5, with no clear D. The CDR3 has 13 amino acids. Trimming pared 6 bases from V and 4 bases from J, leaving 10 bases between. CDR1 is SEHNR, CDR2 FQNEAQ, per germline (reference sequence). The CDR3 spells CASRLEGNQPQHF. CDR3 bases: TGTGCCAGCAGGTTGGAGGGAAATCAGCCCCAGCATTTT.

This clone was seen just once. The V gene is TRBV27, the J gene TRBJ1-1, with 12 nucleotides matching TRBD1. Unmatched junction bases numbered 6, after V lost 4 bases and J lost 12 bases. From germline, CDR1 is MNHEY and CDR2 SMNVEV (reference sequence). The CDR3 is 13 amino acids. The CDR3 loop reads CASSSGTGGGSFF. CDR3 nucleotides: TGTGCCAGCAGTTCCGGGACAGGGGGCGGGTCTTTCTTT.